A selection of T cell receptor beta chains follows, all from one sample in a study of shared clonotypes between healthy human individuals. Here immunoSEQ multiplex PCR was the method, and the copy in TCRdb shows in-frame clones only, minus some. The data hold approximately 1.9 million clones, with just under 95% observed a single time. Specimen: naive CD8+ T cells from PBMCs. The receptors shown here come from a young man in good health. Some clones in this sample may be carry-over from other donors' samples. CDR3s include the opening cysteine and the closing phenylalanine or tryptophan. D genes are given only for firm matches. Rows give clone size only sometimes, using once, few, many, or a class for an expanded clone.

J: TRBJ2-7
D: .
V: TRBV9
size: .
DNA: TGTGCCAGCAGCGTAGGACAATCCTCCTACGAGCAGTACTTC
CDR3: CASSVGQSSYEQYF

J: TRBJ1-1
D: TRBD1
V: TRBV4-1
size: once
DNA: TGCGCCAGCAGCCTTCGTAGTGTGGGACAGGTTTTTGAAGCTTTCTTT
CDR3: CASSLRSVGQVFEAFF

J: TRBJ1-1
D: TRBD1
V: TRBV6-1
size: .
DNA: TGTGCCAGCAGGGCGACAGGGTGGAACACTGAAGCTTTCTTT
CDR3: CASRATGWNTEAFF

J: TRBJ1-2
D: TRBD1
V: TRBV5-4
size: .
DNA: TGTGCCAGCAGGAGCTGGGACAGGGATAACTATGGCTACACCTTC
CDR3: CASRSWDRDNYGYTF

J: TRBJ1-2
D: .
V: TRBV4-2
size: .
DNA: TGTGCCAGCAGCCAAGGGACCCGGGGGGCTAATGGCTACACCTTC
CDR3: CASSQGTRGANGYTF

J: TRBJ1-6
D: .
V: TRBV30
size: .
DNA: TGTGCCTGTGGGGCCCTGTCCAGAGCTTCACCCCTCCACTTT
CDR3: CACGALSRASPLHF

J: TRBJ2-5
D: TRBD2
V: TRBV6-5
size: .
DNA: TGTGCCAGCAGTTCTCTAGCGGGGGATCAGGAGACCCAGTACTTC
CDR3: CASSSLAGDQETQYF

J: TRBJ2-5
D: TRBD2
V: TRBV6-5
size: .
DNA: TGTGCCAGCAGTTACATGACTAGCGGTGGGGAGACCCAGTACTTC
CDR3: CASSYMTSGGETQYF

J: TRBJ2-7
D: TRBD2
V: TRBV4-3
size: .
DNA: TGCGCCAGCAGCCAAGGTTGGACTAGCGGGAGCTCGGGCTCCTACGAGCAGTACTTC
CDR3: CASSQGWTSGSSGSYEQYF

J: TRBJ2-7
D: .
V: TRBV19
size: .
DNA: TGTGCCAGTAGTATAGGCTACGGCACCTACGAGCAGTACTTC
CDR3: CASSIGYGTYEQYF

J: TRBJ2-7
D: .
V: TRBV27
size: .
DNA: TGTGCCAGCAGTTTATCAAGAGGAACCTACGAGCAGTACTTC
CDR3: CASSLSRGTYEQYF

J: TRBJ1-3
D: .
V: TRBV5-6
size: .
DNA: TGTGCCAGCAGCTTGAAAGGACTATCCTCACCTTCAGGAAACACCATATATTTT
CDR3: CASSLKGLSSPSGNTIYF

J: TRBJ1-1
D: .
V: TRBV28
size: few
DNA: TGTGCCAGCAGTTTTGCCAGCAGGATGACTGAAGCTTTCTTT
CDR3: CASSFASRMTEAFF

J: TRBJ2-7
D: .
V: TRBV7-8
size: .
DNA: TGTGCCAGCACCACAGAGACCTACGAGCAGTACTTC
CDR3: CASTTETYEQYF

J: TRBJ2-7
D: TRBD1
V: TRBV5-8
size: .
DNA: TGTGCCAGCAGCTTGATGGGACAGGGAAGCGAGCAGTACTTC
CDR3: CASSLMGQGSEQYF

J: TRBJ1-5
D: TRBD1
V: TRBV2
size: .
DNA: TGTGCCAGCAGCGTACACCCGGGACAGGGGATTGCGAGGAGCAATCAGCCCCAGCATTTT
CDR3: CASSVHPGQGIARSNQPQHF

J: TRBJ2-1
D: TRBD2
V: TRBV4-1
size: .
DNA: TGCGCCAGCAGCCCCTGGGTGACTAGCGGGAGCGGTTACAATGAGCAGTTCTTC
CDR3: CASSPWVTSGSGYNEQFF

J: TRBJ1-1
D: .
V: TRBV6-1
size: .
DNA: TGTGCCAGCAGTGAAAAGGGGGGGGTCGAAGCTTTCTTT
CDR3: CASSEKGGVEAFF

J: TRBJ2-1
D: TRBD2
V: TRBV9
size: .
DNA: TGTGCCAGCAGCCCCGGACTAGCGGGAGTCTACAATGAGCAGTTCTTC
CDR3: CASSPGLAGVYNEQFF

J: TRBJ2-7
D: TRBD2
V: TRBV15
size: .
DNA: TGTGCCACCAGCAGAGCTTGGGGGAGGGGCGAGCAGTACTTC
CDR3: CATSRAWGRGEQYF

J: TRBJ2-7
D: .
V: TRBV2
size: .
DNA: TGTGCCAGCAGAACAGGGATCTACGAGCAGTACTTC
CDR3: CASRTGIYEQYF

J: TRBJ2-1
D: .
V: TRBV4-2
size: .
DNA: TGTGCCAGCAGCCCCGGCCGACTGGTCCTAGGCGAGCAGTTCTTC
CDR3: CASSPGRLVLGEQFF

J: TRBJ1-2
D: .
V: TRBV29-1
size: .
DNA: TGCAGCGTTGAAGATCAGGGCCGGTCCTATGGCTACACCTTC
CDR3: CSVEDQGRSYGYTF

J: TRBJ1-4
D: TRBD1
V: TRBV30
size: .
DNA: TGTGCCTGGGGGACAGGGAATAATGAAAAACTGTTTTTT
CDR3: CAWGTGNNEKLFF

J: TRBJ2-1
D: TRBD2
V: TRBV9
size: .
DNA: TGTGCCAGCAGCGTAGCGGGACTAAACAATGAGCAGTTCTTC
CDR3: CASSVAGLNNEQFF

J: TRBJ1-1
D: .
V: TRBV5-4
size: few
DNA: TGTGCCAGCAGGTCGGTGGGGACTGAAGCTTTCTTT
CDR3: CASRSVGTEAFF

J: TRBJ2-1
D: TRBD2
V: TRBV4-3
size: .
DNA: TGCGCCAGCAGCCAAGTCTTTACAGGACTAGACAATGAGCAGTTCTTC
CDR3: CASSQVFTGLDNEQFF

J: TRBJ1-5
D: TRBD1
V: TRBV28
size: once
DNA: TGTGCCAGCAGTTCGAGGGGACAGGGGAATCAGCCCCAGCATTTT
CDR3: CASSSRGQGNQPQHF

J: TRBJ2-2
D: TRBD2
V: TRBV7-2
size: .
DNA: TGTGCCAGCAGCTTTAGCGGGAGTAGCCCCGGGGAGCTGTTTTTT
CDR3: CASSFSGSSPGELFF

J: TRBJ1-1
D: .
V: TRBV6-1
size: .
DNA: TGTGCCAGCAAACAAGTTGAAGCTTTCTTT
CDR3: CASKQVEAFF

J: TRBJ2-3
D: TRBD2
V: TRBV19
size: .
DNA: TGTGCCAGTAACCTCCAGGGAGGGTCAGATACGCAGTATTTT
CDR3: CASNLQGGSDTQYF

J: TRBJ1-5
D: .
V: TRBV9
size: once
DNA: TGTGCCAGCAGCGTAGGGGGAGCCAATCAGCCCCAGCATTTT
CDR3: CASSVGGANQPQHF

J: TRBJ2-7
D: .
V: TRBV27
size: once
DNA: TGTGCCAGCAGGGAACCCATGGGCGAGCAGTACTTC
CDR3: CASREPMGEQYF

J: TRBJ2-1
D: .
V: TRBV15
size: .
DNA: TGTGCCACCAGCGTCGGAGGTCGTCGGAATGAGCAGTTCTTC
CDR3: CATSVGGRRNEQFF

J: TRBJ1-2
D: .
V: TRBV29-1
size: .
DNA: TGCAGCGTTCCCGGGGGTTTTGGCTACACCTTC
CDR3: CSVPGGFGYTF

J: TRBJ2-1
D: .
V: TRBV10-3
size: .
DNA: TGTGCCATCAGCCTGGGCGGGCCGACCTACAATGAGCAGTTCTTC
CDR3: CAISLGGPTYNEQFF

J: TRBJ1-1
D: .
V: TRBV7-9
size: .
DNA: TGTGCCAGCAGCCGAGGCAGGTATAACACTGAAGCTTTCTTT
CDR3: CASSRGRYNTEAFF

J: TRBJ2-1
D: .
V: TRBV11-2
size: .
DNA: TGTGCCAGCAGCTTAGATGGTAGCGGTGAGCAGTTCTTC
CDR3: CASSLDGSGEQFF

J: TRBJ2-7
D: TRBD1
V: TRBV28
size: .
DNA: TGTGCCAGCAGTTTATCTCGCGGGACAGGGTACGAGCAGTACTTC
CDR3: CASSLSRGTGYEQYF

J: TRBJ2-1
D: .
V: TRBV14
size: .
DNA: TGTGCCAGCAGCCAAGGGGAGTTTAGGGTAGATGAGCAGTTCTTC
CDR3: CASSQGEFRVDEQFF

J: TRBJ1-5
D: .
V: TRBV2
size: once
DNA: TGTGCCAGCAGTGATACGACAAGCATATTAACTCAGCCCCAGCATTTT
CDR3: CASSDTTSILTQPQHF

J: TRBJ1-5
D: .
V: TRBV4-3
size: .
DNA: TGCGCCAGCAGCCAAGTACAGGGAAGTCAGCCCCAGCATTTT
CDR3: CASSQVQGSQPQHF

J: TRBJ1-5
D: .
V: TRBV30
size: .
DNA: TGTGCCTGGAGTGGTCCGGGACCAAAATTCTATAGCAATCAGCCCCAGCATTTT
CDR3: CAWSGPGPKFYSNQPQHF

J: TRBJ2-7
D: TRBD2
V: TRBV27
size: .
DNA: TGTGCCAGCAGTCCGGTAGCGGGAGTGCTCGACGAGCAGTACTTC
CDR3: CASSPVAGVLDEQYF

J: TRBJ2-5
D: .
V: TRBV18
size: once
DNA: TGTGCCAGCTCACGTAGTGTAGCGGTACAAGAGACCCAGTACTTC
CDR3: CASSRSVAVQETQYF

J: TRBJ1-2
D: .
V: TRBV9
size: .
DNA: TGTGCCAGCAGCCCAGCCCTCACCGGACCCGGGGTGGATGGCTACACCTTC
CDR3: CASSPALTGPGVDGYTF

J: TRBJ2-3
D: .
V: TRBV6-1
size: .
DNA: TGTGCCAGCAGTGAGGGGTGGGTACGGCACACAGATACGCAGTATTTT
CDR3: CASSEGWVRHTDTQYF

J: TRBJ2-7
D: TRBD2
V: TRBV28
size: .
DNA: TGTGCCAGCAGCCGACTTAGCGGGAATAACGAGCAGTACTTC
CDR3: CASSRLSGNNEQYF

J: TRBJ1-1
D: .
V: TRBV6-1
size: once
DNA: TGTGCCAGCACCACCCCATGGACGGGAACTGAAGCTTTCTTT
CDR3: CASTTPWTGTEAFF

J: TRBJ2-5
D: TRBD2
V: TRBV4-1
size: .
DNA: TGCGCCAGCAGCCCGGGACTAGCGGGAGTGGAGACCCAGTACTTC
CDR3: CASSPGLAGVETQYF

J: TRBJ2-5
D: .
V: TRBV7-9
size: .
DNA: TGTGCCACCTACCCGATTCAGACATACCAAGAGACCCAGTACTTC
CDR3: CATYPIQTYQETQYF

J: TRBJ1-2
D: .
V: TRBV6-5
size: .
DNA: .
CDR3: CASSSSNGYTF

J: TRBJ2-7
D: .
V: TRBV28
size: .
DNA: TGTGCCAGCAGCACTAGGGCGGTCTCCTACGAGCAGTACTTC
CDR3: CASSTRAVSYEQYF

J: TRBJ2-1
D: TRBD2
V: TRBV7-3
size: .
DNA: TGTGCCAGCAGCTTAATGGGGTGGGAGGGCCCCTATGAGCAGTTCTTC
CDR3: CASSLMGWEGPYEQFF

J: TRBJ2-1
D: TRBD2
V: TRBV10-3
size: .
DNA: TGTGCCATAGGGGCGGCGCGGGAGTCTCGCTTCGACGGGTTCTTC
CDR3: CAIGAARESRFDGFF

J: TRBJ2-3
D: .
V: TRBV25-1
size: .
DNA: TGTGCCAGCAGTTGGGGGCTCACAGATACGCAGTATTTT
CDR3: CASSWGLTDTQYF

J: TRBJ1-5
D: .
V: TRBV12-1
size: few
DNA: TGTGCCAGCGTCCAGGGAGTCCAGCATTTT
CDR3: CASVQGVQHF